A single sample is the source of the 7 T cell receptor beta chains below, sequenced in a study of CD8 T cells in Susac syndrome. After extraction with the RNeasy kit, about 0.45 to 1 ug of the RNA was reverse transcribed using random hexamers. MiXCR, applied by TCRdb to the immunoSEQ multiplex PCR reads, yields one record per CDR3 protein. The table has fewer than 35,000 distinct CDR3 sequences, roughly 94% seen once. Input material: CD8+ T cells from PBMCs. These receptors all come from a human donor in good health.

CDR3 DNA: TGTGCCAGCATCTTGACTGACACCGGGGAGCTGTTTTTT. Encoded protein: CASILTDTGELFF. The rearrangement links TRBV6-2 or TRBV6-3 to TRBJ2-2; D is uncertain. This CDR3 spans 13 amino acids. Germline CDR1 MNHEY, CDR2 SVGEGT. The V gene lost 7 bases and the J gene lost 3 bases, with 9 bases spanning the gap.

This chain links TRBV20-1 with TRBJ1-3; no firm D call. This CDR3 is built from 16 residues. V was pared by 6 bases and J by 0 bases, with 18 bases between. Germline-derived CDR1 and CDR2 are DFQATT and SNEGSKA (reference sequence). The DNA of the CDR3 is TGCAGTGCACAACACCCAGCAGGACGCTCTGGAAACACCATATATTTT. The encoded protein is CSAQHPAGRSGNTIYF.

This clonotype was observed once. The chain carries TRBV5-1 and TRBJ1-2; D not resolved. Trimming removed 0 bases at V and 4 bases at J, with 13 bases between. Germline CDR1 is SGHRS and CDR2 is YFSETQ. CDR3 size: 15 residues. The CDR3 DNA follows: TGCGCCAGCAGCTTGGAAGGGCCAACATTCTATGGCTACACCTTC. It specifies CASSLEGPTFYGYTF.

The chain recombines TRBV11-1 with TRBJ1-1; D call uncertain. CDR1 SGHAT and CDR2 FQDESV come from the germline V gene (reference sequence). The CDR3 is 16 residues long. V shed 5 bases and J shed 1 base, with 17 bases lying between them. The CDR3 is CASSLPNSDGNTEAFF. The CDR3, as DNA: TGTGCCAGCAGCCTACCCAACTCCGACGGGAACACTGAAGCTTTCTTT.

V gene TRBV10-3 combines with J gene TRBJ2-7; TRBD1 matches at 9 bases. The CDR3 totals 16 residues. The germline gives CDR1 ENHRY, CDR2 SYGVKD. After removal of 0 bases from V and 6 bases from J, the junction contained 9 bases not matched to a gene. In DNA, the CDR3 is TGTGCCATCAGTGAGTCGGTGCCGGGACAGGGACGCGAGCAGTACTTC. Translated: CAISESVPGQGREQYF.

The genes are TRBV7-2 and TRBJ2-3; D is perhaps TRBD2 (5 bases). CDR3 length: 13 residues. Trimming left V 3 bases short and J 4 bases short, with 8 bases between. Germline V CDR1 and CDR2: SGHTA, FQGNSA. CDR3 protein: CASSFSLADTQYF. CDR3 coding DNA: TGTGCCAGCAGCTTTTCACTAGCAGATACGCAGTATTTT.

The chain links TRBV29-1 to TRBJ2-7; D may be TRBD1 (5 bases). The CDR3 runs to 13 residues. CDR1 and CDR2 from the germline V gene are SQVTM and ANQGSEA. V shed 7 bases and J shed 4 bases, with 17 bases lying between them. The CDR3 loop is CSASHGAGYEQYF. The CDR3 bases are TGCAGCGCCAGCCATGGAGCAGGGTACGAGCAGTACTTC.